Given below is one TCR beta chain in context. This entry is derived from a study of neoadjuvant anti-PD-1 for oral cavity cancer. TCRdb's copy holds only in-frame clones and misses some; the assay was immunoSEQ multiplex PCR. This table has 15,000 or so clones, about 59% appearing once. No culture or expansion preceded analysis of these blood cells. The receptor was derived from a person aged 35-79 years with oral cavity squamous cell carcinoma. The specimen comprised PBMCs, sampled before nivolumab (anti-PD-1) treatment.

CDR3 DNA sequence: TGTGCCAGCAGTTACTCGATCAGGACAGGGGCCGATGGCTACACCTTC. Its translation: CASSYSIRTGADGYTF. J is TRBJ1-2 and V is TRBV6-6, with 9 nucleotides matching TRBD1. The CDR3 totals 16 residues. Trimming cost V 0 bases and J 6 bases; bases outside gene matches: 8. Germline V gene sequence: CDR1 MNHNY, CDR2 SVGAGI (reference sequence).